This T cell receptor beta chain was captured in a study of cytomegalovirus exposure and HLA in healthy donors listed by TCRdb under 2017. About the full investigation: An earlier analysis of more than 550 of the donors reported 276 Gb of sequence data and 100 million to 120 million unique TCR beta sequences obtained from some 200 million T cells. Roughly 310 gigabases of sequencing data and 80 million or so unique TCR sequences were included in an early release covering about 620 HLA-typed donors. Of the approximately 400 genotyped donors, approximately 80% were placed in the genetic ancestry cluster associated with self-reported Caucasian donors. The aim of the study was to test whether cataloging public T cell receptors could identify signatures of past pathogen exposure. Using immunosequencing, the study profiled T cell repertoires from around 680 subjects and related those repertoires to cytomegalovirus serostatus. In addition to the first cohort of hundreds of subjects, a separate validation cohort of approximately 130 different subjects was used. High-throughput TCR immunosequencing, statistical association of individual TCRs with disease status, and machine learning were combined to predict cytomegalovirus infection status. To study patterns of TCR occurrence, a later analysis re-analyzed previously published TCR beta repertoires from several hundred donors and added high-resolution HLA genotyping. Rather than drawing on any new phenotypic data, the later analysis identified candidate immune exposures from TCR beta sequences and the way those sequences occurred across donors. In an earlier analysis of 500 to 650 of the donors, high-throughput TCR beta sequencing was used to judge whether each TCR beta V gene segment behaved as functional or pseudogenic. Donor age, sex, ethnicity and CMV serostatus were compiled alongside the repertoire data. A later genetic analysis took genome-wide SNP genotypes for about 65% of the roughly 670 donors and used that subset as a discovery cohort. Every discovery cohort repertoire had been produced on one sequencing platform. HLA typing covered class I and class II loci at four-digit resolution. Typing coverage differed by locus: A, B, C, DRB1 and DQB1 were typed in about 629-640 donors, DQA1 in 500 to 550, DPA1 in around 610, and DPB1 in just under 490. About five DR-DQ haplotypes were treated as single units for association and clustering because of strong linkage in the cohort. On average, around 240,000 unique TCR beta nucleotide sequences were sequenced per donor among about 400 genotyped donors of the cohort, with roughly a sixth of those sequences being non-productive. The paper as a whole reports these results and caveats: A further reported finding was that TCR beta sequences accurately predicted the HLA-A and HLA-B alleles for most subjects in the first cohort. HLA typing was unavailable for some donors at each locus, so association tests used only the typed subset. In a later analysis, HLA-associated TCR beta chains were found to be more clonally expanded and to have lower generation probabilities than equally common non-associated chains. Roughly uniform sequencing depth across donors was assumed in presence/absence analyses, although this assumption may not hold. Linkage disequilibrium might explain the correlated functional status among segregating V segments, but an unknown experimental factor could not be excluded. In vitro tests confirmed that a few of the cytomegalovirus-associated TCR beta chains recognize cytomegalovirus antigens. The study listed 150 to 200 TCR beta chains as associated with cytomegalovirus. When HLA alleles, especially DR and DQ, strongly co-occurred, attributing TCR associations to individual alleles was difficult. A cluster of highly shared sequence variants was judged likely to be a technical artifact of the sequencing pipeline. Immune exposure information for the cohort was limited to CMV serostatus. Most TCR sequences were seen in very few donors, while some public TCRs were found in many individuals. Some IMGT-functional V segments, including TRBV6-2 and TRBV6-3, could not be told apart with the 87-base-pair reads, so those segments were excluded. This cohort had only TCR beta chains sequenced, and the lack of alpha or paired-chain data limited which features could be detected. Because counts were too low, 15 to 20 rarely observed V segments, including chromosome 9 orphons, were excluded from the earlier analysis of about 500 of the donors. Compared with the roughly 720-donor mean, donors in an Asian-associated ancestry cluster had fewer N-insertions in productive TCRs, according to a later genetic analysis. In an earlier analysis of about 550 of the donors, most TCR beta V segments were observed in productive rearrangements about 90% or about 30% of the time, broadly matching IMGT annotations. A later analysis found that TCR association rates varied across HLA loci, with DRB1 alleles showing the most associated TCRs and HLA-C alleles the fewest. Most CMV-associated TCR beta chains appeared to be HLA-restricted in a later analysis, and the HLA associations seemed to be driven largely by CMV exposure. The authors suggested that the approach could potentially be generalized to other disease states and immunological phenotypes. An association between a missense DCLRE1C variant and V-gene and J-gene trimming of TCR beta chains was found in a later genetic analysis and replicated in an independent cohort. According to a later analysis, parvovirus B19, influenza, CMV and Epstein-Barr virus appeared linked to several top co-occurrence clusters. In both the original and validation cohorts, the classifier was reported to diagnose cytomegalovirus status with high specificity and sensitivity. In a later analysis, around 17,000 TCR beta sequences were associated with specific HLA alleles at a false discovery rate of 0.05.

The CDR3 spans 16 residues, from the cysteine through the phenylalanine. Left in the record is the CDR3 DNA by itself, 48 bases read in frame from the first base. Reading the germline V gene gives CDR1 LGHNA and CDR2 YSLEER. The germline ends are 15 bases apart after V is trimmed by 0 bases and J by 6 bases. Preparation of the library involved the immunoSEQ multiplex PCR assay. For the multiplex PCR, a mixture combining 60 forward primers for TCR Vbeta segments and 13 reverse primers for TCR Jbeta segments was used. A multiplex PCR assay on genomic DNA amplified the CDR3 region of rearranged TCR beta genes. On the Illumina HiSeq System, the amplified TCR beta libraries were sequenced as 87-base-pair reads. Regarding the original processing steps: A later analysis counted 65 million to 90 million unique TCR beta chains across the approximately 700 repertoires, and about 10 million of these chains were shared by at least two donors. To remove PCR and sequencing errors, raw reads were error-corrected and collapsed into unique sequences using a nearest-neighbor algorithm that merged closely related sequences. V, D and J gene segments were assigned by aligning CDR3 sequences to IMGT reference sequences. For a sequence to be retained, a match of at least six nucleotides to both a V gene segment and a J gene segment was required. Rearrangements were called productive when the CDR3 lacked stop codons and stayed in frame with V and J; all others were non-productive. CDR3 was defined by IMGT convention, running from the second conserved V-encoded cysteine to the conserved J-encoded phenylalanine. The earlier analysis of fewer than 700 of the donors excluded sequences that lacked an unambiguous match to a single V gene segment. In an earlier analysis of some 590 of the donors, a V segment was called functional when productive rearrangements were above 56.7%, and segregating when the standard deviation between donors exceeded 5%. A statistical classification framework was developed to diagnose cytomegalovirus status using the catalog of TCR beta chain sequences. In a later analysis, TCR nucleotide sequences were compared against IMGT/GENE-DB human TR gene sequences so that V and J genes could be assigned. Using the TCRdist pipeline, a later analysis assigned CDR3 sequences along with most-parsimonious VDJ recombination scenarios. In a later analysis, every TCR beta chain was defined by the combination of its CDR3 amino acid sequence and its V-gene family, and reads without a unique V-gene family were dropped. In a later analysis, around 650 highly shared, low-generation-probability nucleotide sequences were removed to address suspected cross-contamination and a sequencing artifact. For each public chain, a later analysis derived a clonal expansion index from normalized ranks of inferred template counts within each repertoire. In a later analysis, generation probabilities were computed with a VDJ recombination model fitted to out-of-frame rearrangements, and the resulting probabilities were checked against IGoR. A later analysis scored TCR-TCR, TCR-HLA and TCR-CMV co-occurrence with hypergeometric tests, applying a repertoire-size bias correction to TCR pairs. A later analysis estimated false discovery rates by permuting HLA or CMV assignments 20 times. In a later analysis, co-occurring TCRs were grouped using DBSCAN, and TCRdist sequence similarity was added for clustering within HLA-allele-positive subsets. For co-occurrence clustering, repertoires with fewer than 30,000 or more than 120,000 public chains were excluded, along with several repertoires with anomalous nucleotide sharing. TCRdb holds this immuneACCESS table with in-frame rearrangements only. Some clones are missing; in checked studies, unresolved V genes explain under half, and the rest has no known cause. The D gene and trimming were derived from the DNA, and the V and J assignments and clone size from that table. The sample table gives over 110,000 clones. The biggest ten clones account for 0.85% to 1% of the sample.

To note about this clone: Its recognized antigen is unknown.

In total, around 600 healthy bone marrow donors made up the cohort. Cohort members were all nominally healthy when sampled, although unrecorded immune exposures were likely present. The donor tested CMV seronegative, placing the donor among the 350 or so seronegative members of the cohort. A peripheral blood sample was provided by each donor, and peripheral blood mononuclear cells were used for TCR beta sequencing. Genomic DNA extraction from the blood cell samples was performed with the Qiagen DNeasy Blood Extraction Kit. The chain links TRBV4-3 with TRBJ1-5, with no confidently assigned D gene. This TCR was sampled from a male donor in good health and CMV-seronegative. The specimen sequenced was PBMCs. The base sequence is TGCGCCAGCAGCCAAGAAGCGGGGTGGCGGGGTCAGCCCCAGCATTTT. Translated, this is CASSQEAGWRGQPQHF.